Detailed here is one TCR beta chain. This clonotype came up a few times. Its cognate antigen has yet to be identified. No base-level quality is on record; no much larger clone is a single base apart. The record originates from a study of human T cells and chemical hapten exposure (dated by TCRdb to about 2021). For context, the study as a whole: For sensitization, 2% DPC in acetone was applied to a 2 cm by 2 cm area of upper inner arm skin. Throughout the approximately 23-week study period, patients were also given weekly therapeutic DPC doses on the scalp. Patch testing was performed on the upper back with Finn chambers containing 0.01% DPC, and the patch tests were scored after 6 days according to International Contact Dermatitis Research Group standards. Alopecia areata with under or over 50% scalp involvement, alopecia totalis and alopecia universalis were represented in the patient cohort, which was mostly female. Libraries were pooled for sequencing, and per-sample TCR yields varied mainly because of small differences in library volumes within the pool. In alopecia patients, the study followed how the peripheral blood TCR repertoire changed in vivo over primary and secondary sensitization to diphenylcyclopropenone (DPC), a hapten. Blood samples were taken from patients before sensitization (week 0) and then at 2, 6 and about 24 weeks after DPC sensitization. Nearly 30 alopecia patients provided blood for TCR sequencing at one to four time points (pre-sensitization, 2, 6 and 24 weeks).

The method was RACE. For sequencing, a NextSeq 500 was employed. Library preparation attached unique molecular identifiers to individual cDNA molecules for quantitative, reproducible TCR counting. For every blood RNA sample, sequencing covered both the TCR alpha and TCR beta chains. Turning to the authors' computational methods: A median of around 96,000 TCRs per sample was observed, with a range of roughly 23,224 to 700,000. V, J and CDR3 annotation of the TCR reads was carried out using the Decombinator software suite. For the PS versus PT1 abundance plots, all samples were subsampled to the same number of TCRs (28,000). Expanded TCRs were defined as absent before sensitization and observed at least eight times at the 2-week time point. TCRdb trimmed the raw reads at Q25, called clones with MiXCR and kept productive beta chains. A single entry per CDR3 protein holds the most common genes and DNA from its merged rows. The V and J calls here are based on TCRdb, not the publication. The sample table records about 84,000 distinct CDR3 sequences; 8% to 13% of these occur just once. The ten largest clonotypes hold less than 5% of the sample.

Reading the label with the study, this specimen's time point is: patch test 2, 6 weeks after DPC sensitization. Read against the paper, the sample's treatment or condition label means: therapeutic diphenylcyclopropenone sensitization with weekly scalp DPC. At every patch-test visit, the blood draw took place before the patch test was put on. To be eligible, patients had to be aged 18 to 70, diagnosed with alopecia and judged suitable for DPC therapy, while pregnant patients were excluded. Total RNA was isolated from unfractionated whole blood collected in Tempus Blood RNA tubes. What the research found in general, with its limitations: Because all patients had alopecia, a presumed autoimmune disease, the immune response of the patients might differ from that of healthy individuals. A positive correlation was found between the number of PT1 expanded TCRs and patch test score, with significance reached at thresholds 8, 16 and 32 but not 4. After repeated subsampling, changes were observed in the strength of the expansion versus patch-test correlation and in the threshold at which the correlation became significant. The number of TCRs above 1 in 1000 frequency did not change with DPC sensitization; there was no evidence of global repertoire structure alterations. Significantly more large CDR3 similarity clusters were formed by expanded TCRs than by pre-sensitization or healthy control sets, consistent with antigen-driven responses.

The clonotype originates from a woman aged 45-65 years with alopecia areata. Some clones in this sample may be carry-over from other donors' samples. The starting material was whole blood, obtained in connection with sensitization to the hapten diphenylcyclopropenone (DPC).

The CDR3 is CSARGLTEESYTF. In nucleotides, the sequence is TGCAGTGCCAGGGGTTTGACTGAGGAGAGCTACACCTTC. The V and J genes are TRBV20-1 and TRBJ1-2, with TRBD1 tentatively as D gene (6 bases match). Counted from cysteine to phenylalanine, this CDR3 has 13 amino acids. The entry retains the CDR3 DNA only, 39 bases that are in frame from base 1. The germline ends are 20 bases apart after V is trimmed by 6 bases and J by 9 bases. In the germline V gene (reference sequence), CDR1 corresponds to DFQATT and CDR2 to SNEGSKA.